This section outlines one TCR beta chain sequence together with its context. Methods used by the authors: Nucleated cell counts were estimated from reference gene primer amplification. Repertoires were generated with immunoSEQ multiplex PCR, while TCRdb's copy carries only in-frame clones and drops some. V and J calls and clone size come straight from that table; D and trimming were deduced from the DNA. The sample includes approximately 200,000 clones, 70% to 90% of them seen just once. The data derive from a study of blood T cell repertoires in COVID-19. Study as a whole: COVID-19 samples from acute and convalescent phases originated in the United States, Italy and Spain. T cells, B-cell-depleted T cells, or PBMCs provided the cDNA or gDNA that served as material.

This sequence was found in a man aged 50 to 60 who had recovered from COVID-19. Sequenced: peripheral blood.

The CDR3 spells CASSLDRRRPFFYEQYF. CDR3 in DNA: TGTGCCAGCAGTCTTGACAGGCGGAGACCGTTCTTCTACGAGCAGTACTTC. The chain links TRBV28 to TRBJ2-7, with D possibly matching TRBD1 (6 bases). Deletions cut 5 bases from V and 3 bases from J, with 23 bases between. Germline-derived CDR1 and CDR2 are MDHEN and SYDVKM. The CDR3 runs to 17 residues.